One and the same sample provided the 23 T cell receptor beta chains below, sequenced in a study of CD8 T cells in Susac syndrome. Random hexamers primed reverse transcription of about 0.45 to 1 ug RNA. One entry per CDR3 protein, called by TCRdb with MiXCR from the immunoSEQ multiplex PCR reads. The table lists 65,000 to 80,000 distinct CDR3 sequences, about 91% of them singletons, with just over 0.5% in the top ten. Sequenced sample: CD8+ T cells from PBMCs. The receptors originated from a human donor with multiple sclerosis.

J is TRBJ2-7 and V is TRBV4-1; D call uncertain. Germline V CDR1 and CDR2: MGHRA, YSYEKL. The CDR3 covers 15 residues. V was clipped by 1 base and J by 2 bases, with 12 bases between them. CDR3 sequence: CASSQGLRDAYEQYF. DNA of the CDR3: TGCGCCAGCAGCCAAGGGCTTCGAGACGCCTACGAGCAGTACTTC.

The gene calls are TRBV28 and TRBJ2-1; D gene ambiguous. The germline V gene has CDR1 MDHEN and CDR2 SYDVKM. The CDR3 has 15 amino acids. V was cut by 6 bases and J by 3 bases, with 15 bases left in between. This CDR3 reads CASSPLRKDYNEQFF. CDR3 bases: TGTGCCAGCAGCCCCCTTAGGAAGGACTACAATGAGCAGTTCTTC.

V gene TRBV11-2 combines with J gene TRBJ2-7, with D tentatively TRBD1 (5 bases). Germline V gene lookup returns CDR1 SGHAT and CDR2 FQNNGV. The length of the CDR3 is 14 residues. Trimming pared 0 bases from V and 3 bases from J, leaving 9 bases between. The CDR3 loop is CASSLEVGHYEQYF. DNA for the CDR3: TGTGCCAGCAGCTTAGAAGTGGGGCACTACGAGCAGTACTTC.

The chain has TRBV6-5 and TRBJ2-2; 7 nucleotides line up with TRBD1. Germline values: CDR1 MNHEY, CDR2 SVGAGI. The V segment lost 2 bases and the J segment 1 base; nucleotides outside the gene matches: 7. This CDR3 is built from 17 residues. The chain's CDR3 is CASSYGPGQLNTGELFF. The CDR3 nucleotides are TGTGCCAGCAGTTACGGGCCGGGACAGCTGAACACCGGGGAGCTGTTTTTT.

Written as DNA, the CDR3 is TGCGCCAGCAGCCAAGAGGGCAGGAGTGGTCAGCCCCAGCATTTT. As protein: CASSQEGRSGQPQHF. The gene calls are TRBV4-1 and TRBJ1-5; D remains ambiguous. Germline V lookup: CDR1 MGHRA, CDR2 YSYEKL. CDR3 length: 15 residues. The ends were cut back, 0 bases at V and 6 bases at J, with 12 bases in the middle.

This sequence joins TRBV11-2 and TRBJ2-3; D may be TRBD1 (6 bases). V was trimmed by 1 base and J by 2 bases, leaving 13 bases between them. CDR1 SGHAT and CDR2 FQNNGV come from the germline V gene. This CDR3 region has 16 residues. The CDR3 reads CASSLGTGLNTDTQYF. The CDR3 DNA reads TGTGCCAGCAGCTTAGGTACAGGGTTGAACACAGATACGCAGTATTTT. The variable domain in full, with the rest retrieved from reference TRBV11-2 and TRBJ2-3, is EAGVAQSPRYKIIEKRQSVAFWCNPISGHATLYWYQQILGQGPKLLIQFQNNGVVDDSQLPKDRFSAERLKGVDSTLKIQPAKLEDSAVYLCASSLGTGLNTDTQYFGPGTRLTVL.

The V gene is TRBV28, the J gene TRBJ2-6, with TRBD2 matching 9 bases. V lost 5 bases, J lost 15 bases, and 14 bases stayed unmatched. CDR3 length: 15 residues. CDR1 MDHEN and CDR2 SYDVKM come from the germline V gene. The CDR3 sequence is CASSPERGLALALTF. CDR3 sequence (DNA): TGTGCCAGCAGTCCCGAGAGGGGACTAGCCTTAGCCCTGACTTTC.

V and J are TRBV7-3 and TRBJ2-3, with 10 nucleotides matching TRBD1. The length of the CDR3 is 15 residues. J was trimmed by 2 bases and V by 4 bases; bases with no gene match: 3. The germline gives CDR1 SGHTA, CDR2 FQGTGA. CDR3 residues: CASSSTGGPTDTQYF. Here the CDR3 DNA reads TGTGCCAGCAGCTCGACAGGGGGCCCCACAGATACGCAGTATTTT.

The genes are TRBV9 and TRBJ2-7; 11 bases match TRBD2. The germline gives CDR1 SGDLS, CDR2 YYNGEE. CDR3 length: 16 amino acids. Losses at the gene ends were 3 bases for V and 2 bases for J; bases not matched to a gene: 7. The CDR3 coding sequence is TGTGCCAGCAGCGGGGGGGAGACTAGCGGGACCTACGAGCAGTACTTC. This translates into CASSGGETSGTYEQYF.

The chain combines TRBV12-3 or TRBV12-4 with TRBJ2-3; D remains ambiguous. Between the trimmed V and J ends, which lost 8 bases and 2 bases, there was a span of 14 bases. This CDR3 has 14 residues. CDR3 in amino acids: CASLGRLITDTQYF. The CDR3 coding sequence is TGTGCCAGCCTCGGACGCCTAATCACAGATACGCAGTATTTT.

The chain has TRBV9 and TRBJ2-1; the match to TRBD1 covers 9 bases. The ends lost 2 bases at V and 8 bases at J; junction bases unmatched: 8. The CDR3 consists of 15 residues. Germline assignment: CDR1 SGDLS and CDR2 YYNGEE. CDR3 protein: CASSVWGQGADEQFF. CDR3 DNA: TGTGCCAGCAGCGTTTGGGGACAGGGAGCCGATGAGCAGTTCTTC.

This clonotype was picked up one time. The chain couples TRBV11-2 to TRBJ2-7; possible D gene TRBD1, 5 bases. V was cut by 0 bases and J by 4 bases, with 16 bases left in between. The length of the CDR3 is 16 residues. CDR1 is SGHAT, CDR2 FQNNGV, per germline. The CDR3 nucleotides are TGTGCCAGCAGCTTAGATAGGCAGGGTTCAAGGTACGAGCAGTACTTC. Residues: CASSLDRQGSRYEQYF.

The rearrangement uses TRBV29-1 and TRBJ1-1; a weak D match, TRBD1 (5 bases). CDR3 size: 11 residues. Trimming removed 5 bases from V and 6 bases from J, with 10 bases in between. CDR1 is SQVTM, CDR2 ANQGSEA, per germline. CDR3 nucleotides: TGCAGCGTTCGAGTAGGGGCTGAAGCTTTCTTT. Translating gives CSVRVGAEAFF.

The CDR3 nucleotides are TGTGCCAGCAGTTTCAGGATCTCCTACGAGCAGTACTTC. Amino acids: CASSFRISYEQYF. The chain combines TRBV27 with TRBJ2-7; D is uncertain. CDR1 and CDR2 (germline): MNHEY, SMNVEV (reference sequence). The CDR3 has 13 amino acids. V shed 3 bases and J shed 0 bases, with 6 bases lying between them.

The chain uses TRBV28 and TRBJ1-1; D remains unclear. Trimming stripped 1 base from V and 1 base from J, with 7 bases between. Germline V gene data show CDR1 as MDHEN and CDR2 as SYDVKM. CDR3 size: 14 residues. The CDR3 DNA sequence: TGTGCCAGCAGTTTATATAACAGGAACACTGAAGCTTTCTTT. Protein sequence: CASSLYNRNTEAFF.

This clonotype was counted once. V is TRBV5-4 and J is TRBJ1-3; D possibly corresponds to TRBD1 (5 bases). The CDR3 has 14 residues. The V gene lost 4 bases and the J gene lost 2 bases, with 10 bases spanning the gap. The germline V gene has CDR1 SGHNT and CDR2 YYREEE (reference sequence). For the CDR3, the DNA is TGTGCCAGCAGCCCAGGGAGCGCTGGAAACACCATATATTTT. Protein product: CASSPGSAGNTIYF.

This clonotype appeared a few times. V gene TRBV6-5 combines with J gene TRBJ2-3; 8 bases align to TRBD2. From germline, CDR1 is MNHEY and CDR2 SVGAGI. V trimming: 2 bases; J trimming: 6 bases; junction bases outside the gene matches: 7. This CDR3 has 15 residues. CDR3: CASSYGGLVPDTQYF. The CDR3 DNA sequence: TGTGCCAGCAGTTACGGGGGACTAGTGCCTGATACGCAGTATTTT.

The chain combines TRBV4-1 with TRBJ1-1; possibly TRBD1 for D (5 bases). The ends were cut back, 7 bases at V and 2 bases at J, with 17 bases in the middle. CDR1 is MGHRA, CDR2 YSYEKL, per germline. This CDR3 has 15 residues. The CDR3 reads CASTPGPALNTEAFF. DNA of the CDR3: TGCGCCAGCACCCCGGGACCTGCTCTCAACACTGAAGCTTTCTTT.

The chain combines TRBV10-3 with TRBJ2-3; D remains ambiguous. From germline, CDR1 is ENHRY and CDR2 SYGVKD. With 7 bases removed from V and 4 bases from J, the gap between germline ends came to 18 bases. This CDR3 region has 15 residues. The CDR3: CAITDNTVRADTQYF. The DNA for the CDR3 is TGTGCCATCACAGACAACACCGTCCGGGCAGATACGCAGTATTTT.

The CDR3 DNA is TGCAGTGCTAGCGGGAGGGTCCAAGAGACCCAGTACTTC. The encoded protein is CSASGRVQETQYF. The chain carries TRBV20-1 and TRBJ2-5, with 8 bases identical to TRBD2. The CDR3 has 13 residues. V shed 3 bases, J shed 1 base, and the junction held 1 base outside the gene matches. Germline V gives CDR1 DFQATT, CDR2 SNEGSKA (reference sequence).

The CDR3 reads CSARDMARGYGYTF. The DNA for the CDR3 is TGCAGTGCTAGAGATATGGCTCGGGGCTATGGCTACACCTTC. The chain has TRBV20-1 and TRBJ1-2; D remains unclear. Looked up from germline, CDR1 is DFQATT and CDR2 is SNEGSKA (reference sequence). Between the trimmed V and J ends, which lost 0 bases and 4 bases, there was a span of 12 bases. The CDR3 is made up of 14 amino acids.

V gene TRBV10-1 combines with J gene TRBJ2-2; TRBD2 matches at 9 bases. CDR3 length: 15 amino acids. Trimming at V came to 6 bases and at J to 2 bases, leaving 4 bases not matched to a gene. CDR1 is WNHNN and CDR2 is SYGVQD in the germline V gene (reference sequence). CDR3 in amino acids: CASRSGGRNTGELFF. DNA for the CDR3: TGCGCCAGCAGAAGCGGGGGGCGCAACACCGGGGAGCTGTTTTTT.

The V gene is TRBV7-8, the J gene TRBJ1-1, with a tentative D call TRBD1 (5 bases). V shed 5 bases and J shed 11 bases, with 15 bases lying between them. The CDR3 runs to 12 residues. Germline V CDR1 and CDR2: SGHVS, FQNEAQ. The CDR3 sequence: CASSAEVGGAFF. The CDR3 region has the DNA TGTGCCAGCAGCGCCGAGGTGGGGGGGGCTTTCTTT. The whole variable domain, filled in from reference TRBV7-8 and TRBJ1-1, reads GAGVSQSPRYKVAKRGQDVALRCDPISGHVSLFWYQQALGQGPEFLTYFQNEAQLDKSGLPSDRFFAERPEGSVSTLKIQRTQQEDSAVYLCASSAEVGGAFFGQGTRLTVV.